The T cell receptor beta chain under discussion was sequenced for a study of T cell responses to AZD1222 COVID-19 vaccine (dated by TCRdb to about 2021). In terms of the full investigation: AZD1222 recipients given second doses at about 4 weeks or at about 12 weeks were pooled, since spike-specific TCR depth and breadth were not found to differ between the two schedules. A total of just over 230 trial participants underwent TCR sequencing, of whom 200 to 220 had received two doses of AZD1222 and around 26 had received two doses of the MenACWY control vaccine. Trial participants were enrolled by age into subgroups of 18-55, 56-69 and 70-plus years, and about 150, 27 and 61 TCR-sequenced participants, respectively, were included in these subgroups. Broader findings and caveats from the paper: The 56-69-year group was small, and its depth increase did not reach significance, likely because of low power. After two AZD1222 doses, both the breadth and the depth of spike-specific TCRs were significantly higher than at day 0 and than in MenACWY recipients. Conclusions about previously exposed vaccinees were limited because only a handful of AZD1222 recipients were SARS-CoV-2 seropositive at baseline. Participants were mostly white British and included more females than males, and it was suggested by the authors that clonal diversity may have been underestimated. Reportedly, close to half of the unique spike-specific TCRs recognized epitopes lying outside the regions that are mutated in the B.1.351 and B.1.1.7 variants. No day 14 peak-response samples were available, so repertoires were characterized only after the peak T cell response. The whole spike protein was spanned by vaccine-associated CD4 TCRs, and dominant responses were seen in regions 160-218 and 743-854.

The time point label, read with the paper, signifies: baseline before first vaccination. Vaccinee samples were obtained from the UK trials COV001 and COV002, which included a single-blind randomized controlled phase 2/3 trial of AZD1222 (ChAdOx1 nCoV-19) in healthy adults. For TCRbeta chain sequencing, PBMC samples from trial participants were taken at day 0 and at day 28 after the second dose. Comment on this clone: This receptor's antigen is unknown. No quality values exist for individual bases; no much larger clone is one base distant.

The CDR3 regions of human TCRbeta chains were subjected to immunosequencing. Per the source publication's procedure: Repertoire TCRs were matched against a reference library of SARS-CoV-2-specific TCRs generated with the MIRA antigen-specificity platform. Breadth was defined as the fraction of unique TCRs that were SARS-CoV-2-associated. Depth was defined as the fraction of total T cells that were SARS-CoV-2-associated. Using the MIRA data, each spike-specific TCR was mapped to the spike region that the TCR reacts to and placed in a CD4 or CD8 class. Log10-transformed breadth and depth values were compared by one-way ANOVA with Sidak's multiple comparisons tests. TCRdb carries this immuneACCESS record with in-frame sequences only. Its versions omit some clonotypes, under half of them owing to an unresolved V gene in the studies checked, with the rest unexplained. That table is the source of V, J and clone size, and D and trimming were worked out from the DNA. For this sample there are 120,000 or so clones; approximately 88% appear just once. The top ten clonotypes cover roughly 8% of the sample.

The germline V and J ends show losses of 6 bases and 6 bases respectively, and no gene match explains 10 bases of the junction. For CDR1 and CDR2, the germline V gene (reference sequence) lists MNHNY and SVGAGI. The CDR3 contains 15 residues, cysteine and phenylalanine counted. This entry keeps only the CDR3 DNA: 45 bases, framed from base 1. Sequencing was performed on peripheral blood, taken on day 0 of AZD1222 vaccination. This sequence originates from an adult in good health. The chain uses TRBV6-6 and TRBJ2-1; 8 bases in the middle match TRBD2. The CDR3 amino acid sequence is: CASRPSGSSSNEQFF. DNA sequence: TGTGCCAGCAGACCCAGCGGGAGTTCTTCCAATGAGCAGTTCTTC.